This T cell receptor beta chain was documented in a study of blood T cell repertoires in COVID-19 (dated by TCRdb to the early 2020s). Some background on the complete study: Samples covering the acute and convalescent phases of COVID-19 were provided by collaborators in the United States, Italy and Spain. The prospective study material was composed of cDNA or gDNA derived from T cells, B-cell-depleted T cells, or PBMCs. Subjects who had been exposed to COVID-19, were actively infected with it, or had recovered from it provided the deeply sampled blood TCRbeta repertoires that made up the dataset. A freely available public database, intended as a resource for researchers studying the immune response to SARS-CoV-2, is where the repertoires were released. Samples came from the ongoing ImmuneRACE study (first 160 participants) plus 1,254 subjects from 6 global collaborators. The sample metadata nearly always contained a de-identified subject ID, COVID-19 status, age in years and sex. Where available, HLA class I and class II types were obtained from metadata supplied by the sample provider rather than from assay-based typing. What the study reported, not specific to this receptor: How much clinical and demographic metadata was included differed by source and by participant, and the metadata was provided uncurated.

Its CDR3 holds 14 amino acids, cysteine through phenylalanine. The DNA shown is the 42-base CDR3, in frame from base 1. CDR1 SGHRS and CDR2 YFSETQ are derived from the germline V gene. Trimming at the junction amounts to 0 bases on V and 1 base on J, and the germline ends lie 7 bases apart. Participants in the prospective study were enrolled through a virtual design, were aged about 18 to 90 years, and lived in approximately 25 United States geographic areas. In the prospective study, cohorts were assigned on the basis of participant-reported clinical history obtained from a screening survey and a study questionnaire. Mobile phlebotomists in the prospective study collected whole blood, serum and a nasopharyngeal or oropharyngeal swab from every participant. Additional blood draws and questionnaires over an approximately 2-month period could optionally be provided by prospective study participants. Before DNA extraction, blood samples from the prospective study were shipped at room temperature or frozen.

TCRbeta CDR3 regions were amplified from genomic DNA using the immunoSEQ Assay, a bias-controlled multiplex PCR. Under the source paper's analysis protocol: The number of nucleated cells in each sample was estimated by amplification of reference gene primers within the assay. To quantify the absolute abundance of each unique TCRbeta CDR3 rearrangement, sequence reads were collapsed and filtered. For each sample, productive Simpson clonality was calculated as the square root of Simpson's diversity index over productive rearrangements. This is the immuneACCESS table as TCRdb keeps it, with only in-frame sequences that have V and J called. A part of the clones is gone; compared with another copy, unresolved V genes explain less than half, and the rest is unexplained. V and J calls plus clone size are reproduced from that table; the DNA served to infer D and trimming. Present in this sample are around 200,000 clones, approximately 80% of which were seen just once. The top ten hold 6% to 7.5% of the sample.

Remarks on this clone: Its cognate antigen has yet to be identified. No qualities accompany the bases; no much larger clone lies one base away.

Sequenced material: PBMCs or T cells enriched from blood (not recorded which). Here the chain combines TRBV5-1 and TRBJ2-5; the D gene identity is not certain. The TCR was taken from a woman in her thirties or forties with acute COVID-19. CDR3 reads: CASSLGGLQETQYF. The DNA reads TGCGCCAGCAGCTTGGGAGGCCTCCAAGAGACCCAGTACTTC.